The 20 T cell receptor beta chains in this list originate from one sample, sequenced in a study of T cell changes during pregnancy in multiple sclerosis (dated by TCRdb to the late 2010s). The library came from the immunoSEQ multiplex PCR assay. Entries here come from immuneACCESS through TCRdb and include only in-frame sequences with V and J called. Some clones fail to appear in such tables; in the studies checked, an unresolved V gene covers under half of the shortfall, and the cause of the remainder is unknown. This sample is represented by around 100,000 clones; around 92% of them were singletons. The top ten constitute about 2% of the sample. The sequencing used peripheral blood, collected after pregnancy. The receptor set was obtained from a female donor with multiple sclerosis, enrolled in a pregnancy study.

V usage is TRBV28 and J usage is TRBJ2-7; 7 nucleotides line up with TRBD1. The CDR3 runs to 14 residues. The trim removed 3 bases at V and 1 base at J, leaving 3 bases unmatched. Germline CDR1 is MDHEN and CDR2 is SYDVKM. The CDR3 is CASSFFRGSYEQYF. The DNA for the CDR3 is TGTGCCAGCAGTTTTTTCAGGGGGTCCTACGAGCAGTACTTC.

The CDR3 bases are TGCGCCAGCAGCTCCGAAGTAGGTTGGGGGGGCGGCACAGATACGCAGTATTTT. Its protein product is CASSSEVGWGGGTDTQYF. The rearrangement links TRBV5-1 to TRBJ2-3; a weak D match, TRBD2 (7 bases). The CDR3 consists of 18 residues. CDR1 is SGHRS and CDR2 is YFSETQ in the germline V gene. V lost 3 bases, J lost 1 base, and 21 bases lay in between.

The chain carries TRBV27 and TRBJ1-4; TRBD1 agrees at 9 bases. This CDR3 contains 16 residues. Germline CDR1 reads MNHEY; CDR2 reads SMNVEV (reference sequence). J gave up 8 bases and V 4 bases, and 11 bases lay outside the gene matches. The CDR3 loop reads CASSSITGTGREKLFF. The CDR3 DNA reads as TGTGCCAGCAGTTCAATCACCGGGACAGGGCGGGAAAAACTGTTTTTT.

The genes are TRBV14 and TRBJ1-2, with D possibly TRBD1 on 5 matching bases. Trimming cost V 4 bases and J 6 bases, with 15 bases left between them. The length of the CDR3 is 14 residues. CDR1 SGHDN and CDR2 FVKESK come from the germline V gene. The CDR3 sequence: CASSPPGLPHGYTF. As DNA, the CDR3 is TGTGCCAGCAGCCCCCCGGGACTTCCCCATGGCTACACCTTC.

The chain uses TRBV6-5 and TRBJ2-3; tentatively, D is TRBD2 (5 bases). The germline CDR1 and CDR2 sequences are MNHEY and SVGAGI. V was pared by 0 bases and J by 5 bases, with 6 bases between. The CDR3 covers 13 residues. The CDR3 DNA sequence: TGTGCCAGCAGTTACTCGGCGGGAGATACGCAGTATTTT. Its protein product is CASSYSAGDTQYF.

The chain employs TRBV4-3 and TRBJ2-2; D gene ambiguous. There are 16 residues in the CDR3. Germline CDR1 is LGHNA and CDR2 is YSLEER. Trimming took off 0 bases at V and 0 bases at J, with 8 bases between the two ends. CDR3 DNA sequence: TGCGCCAGCAGCCAAGAGGGCATTCCGAACACCGGGGAGCTGTTTTTT. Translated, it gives CASSQEGIPNTGELFF.

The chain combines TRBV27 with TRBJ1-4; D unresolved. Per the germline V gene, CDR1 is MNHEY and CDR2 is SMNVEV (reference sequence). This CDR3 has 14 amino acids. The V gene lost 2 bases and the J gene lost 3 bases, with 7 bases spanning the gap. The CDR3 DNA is TGTGCCAGCAGTTTAATTTGGCCTAATGAAAAACTGTTTTTT. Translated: CASSLIWPNEKLFF.

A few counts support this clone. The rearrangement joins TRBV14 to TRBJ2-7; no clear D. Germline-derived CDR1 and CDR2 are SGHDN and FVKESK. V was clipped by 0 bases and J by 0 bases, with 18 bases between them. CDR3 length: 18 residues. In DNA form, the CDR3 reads TGTGCCAGCAGCCAAGATAGTACATTTAGTCAGGTCTCCTACGAGCAGTACTTC. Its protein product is CASSQDSTFSQVSYEQYF.

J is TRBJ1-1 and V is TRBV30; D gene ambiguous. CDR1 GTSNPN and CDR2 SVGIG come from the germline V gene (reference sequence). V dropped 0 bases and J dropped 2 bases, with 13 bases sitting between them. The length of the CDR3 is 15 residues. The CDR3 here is CAWSVQRRKNTEAFF. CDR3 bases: TGTGCCTGGAGTGTACAAAGGCGGAAAAACACTGAAGCTTTCTTT.

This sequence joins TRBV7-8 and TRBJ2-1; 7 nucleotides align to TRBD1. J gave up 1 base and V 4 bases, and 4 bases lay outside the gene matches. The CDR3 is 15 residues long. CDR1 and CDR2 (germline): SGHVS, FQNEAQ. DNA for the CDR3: TGTGCCAGCAGCTCAGGGGGATCTTCCTACAATGAGCAGTTCTTC. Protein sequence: CASSSGGSSYNEQFF.

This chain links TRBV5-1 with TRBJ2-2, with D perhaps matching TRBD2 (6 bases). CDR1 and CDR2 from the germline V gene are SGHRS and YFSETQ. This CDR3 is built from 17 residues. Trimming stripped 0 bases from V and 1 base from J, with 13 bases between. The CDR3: CASSLVAGTKNTGELFF. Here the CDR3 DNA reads TGCGCCAGCAGCTTGGTGGCGGGGACCAAGAACACCGGGGAGCTGTTTTTT. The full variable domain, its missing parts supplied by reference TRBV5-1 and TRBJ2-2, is KAGVTQTPRYLIKTRGQQVTLSCSPISGHRSVSWYQQTPGQGLQFLFEYFSETQRNKGNFPGRFSGRQFSNSRSEMNVSTLELGDSALYLCASSLVAGTKNTGELFFGEGSRLTVL.

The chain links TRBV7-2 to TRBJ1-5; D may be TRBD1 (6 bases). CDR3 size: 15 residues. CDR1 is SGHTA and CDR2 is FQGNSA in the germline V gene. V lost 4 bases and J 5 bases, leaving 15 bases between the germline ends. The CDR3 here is CASSSTPDSDQPQHF. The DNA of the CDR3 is TGTGCCAGCAGCTCGACTCCGGACAGTGATCAGCCCCAGCATTTT.

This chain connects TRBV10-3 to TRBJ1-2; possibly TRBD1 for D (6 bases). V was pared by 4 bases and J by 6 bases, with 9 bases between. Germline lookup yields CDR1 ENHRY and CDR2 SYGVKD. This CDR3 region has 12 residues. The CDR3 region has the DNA TGTGCCATCAGTGGGGACAACGATGGCTACACCTTC. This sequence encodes CAISGDNDGYTF.

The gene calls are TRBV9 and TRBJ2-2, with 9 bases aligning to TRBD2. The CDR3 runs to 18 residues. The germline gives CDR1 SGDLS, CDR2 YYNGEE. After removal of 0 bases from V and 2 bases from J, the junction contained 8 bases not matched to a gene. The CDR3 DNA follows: TGTGCCAGCAGCGTAGTGAATAGCGGGGGTTTTAACACCGGGGAGCTGTTTTTT. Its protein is CASSVVNSGGFNTGELFF.

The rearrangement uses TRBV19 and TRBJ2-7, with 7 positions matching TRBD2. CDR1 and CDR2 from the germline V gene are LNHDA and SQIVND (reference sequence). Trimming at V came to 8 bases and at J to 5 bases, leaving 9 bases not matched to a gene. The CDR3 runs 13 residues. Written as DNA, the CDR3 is TGTGCCAGTTCTGGCGGGAGTCGCAACGAGCAGTACTTC. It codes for CASSGGSRNEQYF.

CDR3 nucleotide sequence: TGCGCCAGCAGCCGCCCTTTACAGGGGGACGAGCAGTACTTC. As protein: CASSRPLQGDEQYF. V gene TRBV4-1 combines with J gene TRBJ2-7; 8 bases map to TRBD1. CDR3 size: 14 residues. Looked up from germline, CDR1 is MGHRA and CDR2 is YSYEKL. The ends lost 4 bases at V and 5 bases at J; junction bases unmatched: 7.

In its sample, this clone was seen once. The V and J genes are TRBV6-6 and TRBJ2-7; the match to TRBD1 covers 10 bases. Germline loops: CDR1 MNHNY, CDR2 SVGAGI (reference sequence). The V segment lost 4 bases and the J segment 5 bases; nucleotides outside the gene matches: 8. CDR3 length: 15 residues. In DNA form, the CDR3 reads TGTGCCAGCAGTTCCGGGACAGGGGACTTCCACGAGCAGTACTTC. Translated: CASSSGTGDFHEQYF.

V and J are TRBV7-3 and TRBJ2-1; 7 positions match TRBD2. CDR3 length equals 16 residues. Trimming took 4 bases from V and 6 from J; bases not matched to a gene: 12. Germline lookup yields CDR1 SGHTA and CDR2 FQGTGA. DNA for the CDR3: TGTGCCAGCAGCTCCCGGGCGGGAGTTGTTATCAATGAGCAGTTCTTC. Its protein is CASSSRAGVVINEQFF.

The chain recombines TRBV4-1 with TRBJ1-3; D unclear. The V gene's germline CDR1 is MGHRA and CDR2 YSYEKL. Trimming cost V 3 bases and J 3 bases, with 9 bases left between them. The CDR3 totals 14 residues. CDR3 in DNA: TGCGCCAGCAGCCACTTGAGGCTTGGAAACACCATATATTTT. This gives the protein CASSHLRLGNTIYF.

The CDR3 coding sequence is TGTGCCAGTAGCCAGGATCGGGAATACGAGCAGTACTTC. It encodes CASSQDREYEQYF. J is TRBJ2-7 and V is TRBV19; D is perhaps TRBD2 (5 bases). The CDR3 length is 13 residues. Germline values: CDR1 LNHDA, CDR2 SQIVND (reference sequence). Trimming took off 6 bases at V and 4 bases at J, with 13 bases between the two ends.